This is a list of T cell receptor beta chains from one sample in a study of blood T cell repertoires in COVID-19. Some clones are missing from TCRdb's copy, which holds only in-frame ones; the method was immunoSEQ multiplex PCR. The sample has 80,000 to 100,000 clones, about 82% seen once. The specimen sequenced was peripheral blood. The source of these receptors is a woman aged 60-70 years in a cohort sampled during active or convalescent COVID-19. The CDR3 runs from the conserved cysteine through the conserved F or W. The D gene is left open where the match is weak. Clone size is not always given. Where it is, it says once, few, many or a class for expanded clones.

clone_size | d_call | j_call | v_call | cdr3_nt | cdr3_aa
few | NA | TRBJ1-2 | TRBV29-1 | TGCAGCGTTGAGCAGGACTTCTATGGCTACACCTTC | CSVEQDFYGYTF
NA | TRBD1 | TRBJ1-1 | TRBV10-2 | TGCGCCACCCTGGGACAGATGAACACTGAAGCTTTCTTT | CATLGQMNTEAFF
NA | NA | TRBJ1-1 | TRBV9 | TGTGCCAGCAGCGTAGCACAGGGGAACACTGAAGCTTTCTTT | CASSVAQGNTEAFF
NA | NA | TRBJ1-2 | TRBV15 | TGTGCCACCAGAATAAACTCCGACAGGTCGAACTATGGCTACACCTTC | CATRINSDRSNYGYTF
NA | NA | TRBJ2-2 | TRBV9 | TGTGCCAGCAGCGTAGGACATACCAACACCGGGGAGCTGTTTTTT | CASSVGHTNTGELFF
NA | NA | TRBJ1-2 | TRBV28 | TGTGCCAGCACCAGGGAGGCAGTATTTTATGGCTACACCTTC | CASTREAVFYGYTF
NA | NA | TRBJ2-7 | TRBV5-1 | TGCGCCAGCAGCTTGGAGGGAGTTCAGTACTTC | CASSLEGVQYF
once | NA | TRBJ1-1 | TRBV21-1 | TGTGCCAGCAGCAAAGGGGGGGATATGAACACTGAAGCTTTCTTT | CASSKGGDMNTEAFF
once | TRBD1 | TRBJ1-5 | TRBV27 | TGTGCCAGCAGCTCCCCCGGACAGGGGGCCGGACAGCCCCAGCATTTT | CASSSPGQGAGQPQHF
NA | TRBD2 | TRBJ2-1 | TRBV4-1 | TGCGCCAGCAGCCATCGTTTAGCGGGGGGGGTAGGTAATGAGCAGTTCTTC | CASSHRLAGGVGNEQFF
NA | NA | TRBJ1-2 | TRBV21-1 | TGTGCCAGCAGCCGTAAGGACAGGCCGTACTATGGCTACACCTTC | CASSRKDRPYYGYTF
NA | NA | TRBJ2-5 | TRBV11-3 | TGTGCCAGCAGCCCCACCTACGGGGAGACCCAGTACTTC | CASSPTYGETQYF
NA | TRBD1 | TRBJ1-1 | TRBV10-1 | TGCGCCAGCAGTGAGTCGACAGGGCTCAACACTGAAGCTTTCTTT | CASSESTGLNTEAFF
NA | TRBD2 | TRBJ2-3 | TRBV10-3 | TGTGCCACCAGCGGGAGAGAAGCAGATACGCAGTATTTT | CATSGREADTQYF
NA | TRBD2 | TRBJ2-5 | TRBV11-2 | TGTGCCAGCAGCTTAGGGGTGGCGGGGGGACGAGAGACCCAGTACTTC | CASSLGVAGGRETQYF
NA | NA | TRBJ2-5 | TRBV5-8 | TGTGCCAGCAGCTTGTTGGGCGAGACCCAGTACTTC | CASSLLGETQYF
once | TRBD1 | TRBJ1-4 | TRBV9 | TGTGCCAGCAGCGCCCCCGGGACAGGAGGTGAAAAACTGTTTTTT | CASSAPGTGGEKLFF
NA | TRBD2 | TRBJ2-7 | TRBV27 | TGTGCCAGCAGTCTGGGACTAGCGGACTACGAGCAGTACTTC | CASSLGLADYEQYF